This T cell receptor beta chain was captured in a study of blood T cell repertoires in COVID-19. Unmatched junction bases numbered 5, after V lost 1 base and J lost 4 bases. CDR1 is LGHNA, CDR2 YNFKEQ, per germline. This CDR3 region has 16 residues. This clone has a handful of counts. Original analysis: Estimation of nucleated cell counts relied on the amplification of reference gene primers. The data were produced by immunoSEQ multiplex PCR, yet TCRdb's version contains in-frame clones alone and is incomplete. Clonal size and the V and J genes are those of that table, whereas D and trimming came from the DNA. The sample has fewer than 450,000 clones, around 90% seen once; the top ten hold 0.55% to 0.75%.

The TCR was taken from a man aged 18 to 29 who had recovered from COVID-19. V and J are TRBV4-2 and TRBJ2-1; 9 bases are a match to TRBD1. The sample taken for sequencing was PBMCs or T cells enriched from blood (not recorded which). The CDR3 spells CASSQARGQGYNEQFF. CDR3 nucleotides: TGTGCCAGCAGCCAAGCGCGGGGACAGGGATACAATGAGCAGTTCTTC.